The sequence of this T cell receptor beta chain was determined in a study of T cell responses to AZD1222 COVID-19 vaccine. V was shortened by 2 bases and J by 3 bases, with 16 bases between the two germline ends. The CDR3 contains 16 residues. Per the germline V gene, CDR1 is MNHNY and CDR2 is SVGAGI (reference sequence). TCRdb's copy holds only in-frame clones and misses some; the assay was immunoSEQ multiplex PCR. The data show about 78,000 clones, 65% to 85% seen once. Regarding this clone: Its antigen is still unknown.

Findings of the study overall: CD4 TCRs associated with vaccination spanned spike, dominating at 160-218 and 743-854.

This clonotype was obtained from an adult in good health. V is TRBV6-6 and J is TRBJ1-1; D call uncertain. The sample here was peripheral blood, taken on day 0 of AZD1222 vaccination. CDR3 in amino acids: CASSYPEASSYTEAFF. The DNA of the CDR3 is TGTGCCAGCAGTTACCCCGAGGCGAGCTCTTACACTGAAGCTTTCTTT.